The TCR beta chain under discussion was sequenced for a study of metastatic and nonmetastatic thyroid tumors. There were no patients who had received any treatment before thyroid surgery. Via MiXCR, TCRdb re-called the PCR reads. This sample yields around 41,000 clones, of which less than 3.5% are seen a single time; more than 8.5% belongs to the top ten. In its sample, this clone was seen many times. As yet, its antigen is unknown. Trimming took 6 bases from V and 1 from J; bases not matched to a gene: 1. The CDR3 totals 13 residues. Findings of the study overall: It was reported that TCR beta diversity was significantly higher in malignant thyroid tumors than benign nodules, in blood and tumor.

Sequencing input: blood. The chain combines TRBV12-3 or TRBV12-4 with TRBJ1-1; TRBD1 agrees at 8 bases. The receptor's source is a female donor with papillary thyroid cancer or a benign thyroid nodule (not recorded which). Some clones in this sample may be carry-over from other donors' samples. CDR3 protein: CASRDRGNTEAFF. CDR3 nucleotides: TGTGCCAGCAGAGACAGGGGGAACACTGAAGCTTTCTTT.